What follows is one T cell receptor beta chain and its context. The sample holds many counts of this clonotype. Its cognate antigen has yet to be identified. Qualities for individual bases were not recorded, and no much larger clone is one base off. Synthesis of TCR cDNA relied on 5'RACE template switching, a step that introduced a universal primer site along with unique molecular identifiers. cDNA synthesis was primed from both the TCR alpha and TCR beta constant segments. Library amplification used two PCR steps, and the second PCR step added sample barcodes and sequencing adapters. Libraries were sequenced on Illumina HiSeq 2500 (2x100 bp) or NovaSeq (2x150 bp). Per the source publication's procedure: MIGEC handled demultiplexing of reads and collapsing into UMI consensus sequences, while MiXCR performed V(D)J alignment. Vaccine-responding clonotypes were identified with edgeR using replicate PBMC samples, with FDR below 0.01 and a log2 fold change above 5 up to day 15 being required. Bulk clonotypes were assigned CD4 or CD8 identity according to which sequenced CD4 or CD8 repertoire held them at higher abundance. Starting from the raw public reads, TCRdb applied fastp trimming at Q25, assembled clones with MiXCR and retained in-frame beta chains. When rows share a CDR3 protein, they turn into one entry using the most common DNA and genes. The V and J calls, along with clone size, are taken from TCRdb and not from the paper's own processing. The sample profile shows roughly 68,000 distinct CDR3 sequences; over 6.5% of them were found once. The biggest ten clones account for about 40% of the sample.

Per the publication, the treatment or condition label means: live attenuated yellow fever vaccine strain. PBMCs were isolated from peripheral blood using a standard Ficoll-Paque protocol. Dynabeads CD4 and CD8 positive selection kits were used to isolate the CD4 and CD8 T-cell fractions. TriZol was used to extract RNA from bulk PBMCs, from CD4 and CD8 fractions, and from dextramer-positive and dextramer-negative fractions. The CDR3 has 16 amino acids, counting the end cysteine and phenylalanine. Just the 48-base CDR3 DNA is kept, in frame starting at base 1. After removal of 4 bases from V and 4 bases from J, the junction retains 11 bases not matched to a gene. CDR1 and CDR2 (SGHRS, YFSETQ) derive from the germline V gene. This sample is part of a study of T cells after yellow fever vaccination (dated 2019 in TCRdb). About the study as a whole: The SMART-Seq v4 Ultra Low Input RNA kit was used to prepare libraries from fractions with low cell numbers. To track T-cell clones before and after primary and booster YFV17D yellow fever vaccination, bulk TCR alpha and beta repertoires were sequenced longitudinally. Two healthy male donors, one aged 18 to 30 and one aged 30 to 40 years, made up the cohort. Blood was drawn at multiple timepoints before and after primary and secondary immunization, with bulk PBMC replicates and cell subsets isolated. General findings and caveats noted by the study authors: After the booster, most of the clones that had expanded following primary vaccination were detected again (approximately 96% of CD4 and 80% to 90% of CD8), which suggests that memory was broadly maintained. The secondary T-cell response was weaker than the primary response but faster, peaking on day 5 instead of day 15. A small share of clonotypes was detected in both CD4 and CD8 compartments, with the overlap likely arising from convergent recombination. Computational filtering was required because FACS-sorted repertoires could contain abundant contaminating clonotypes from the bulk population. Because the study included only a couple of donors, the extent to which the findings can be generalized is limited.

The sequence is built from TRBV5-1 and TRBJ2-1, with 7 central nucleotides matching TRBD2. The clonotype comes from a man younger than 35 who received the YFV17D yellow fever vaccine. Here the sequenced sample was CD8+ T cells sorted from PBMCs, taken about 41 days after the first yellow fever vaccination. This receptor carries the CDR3 CASSLTPGTIYNEQFF. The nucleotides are TGCGCCAGCAGCCTCACTCCCGGGACTATTTACAATGAGCAGTTCTTC.